Each of the 6 T cell receptor beta chains below was sequenced from the same sample in a study of blood T cell repertoires in COVID-19. Data came from immunoSEQ multiplex PCR; TCRdb stores just in-frame clones and leaves some out. The repertoire consists of around 42,000 clones, with about 90% occurring once and the leading ten covering approximately 2.9%. Material for sequencing was peripheral blood. The source is a man aged 50-59 years with active COVID-19.

This clone was found a few times. This sequence joins TRBV2 and TRBJ2-5, with unresolved D. Per germline, CDR1 SNHLY and CDR2 FYNNEI. Deletions cut 7 bases from V and 7 bases from J, with 13 bases between. CDR3 size: 12 residues. The CDR3 nucleotides read TGTGCCAGCAATCCCCGCCCCGGGACCCAGTACTTC. Amino acids: CASNPRPGTQYF. Based on the CDR3 plus reference TRBV2 and TRBJ2-5, the full variable domain is EPEVTQTPSHQVTQMGQEVILRCVPISNHLYFYWYRQILGQKVEFLVSFYNNEISEKSEIFDDQFSVERPDGSNFTLKIRSTKLEDSAMYFCASNPRPGTQYFGPGTRLLVL.

V usage is TRBV5-1 and J usage is TRBJ2-5; 7 nucleotides match TRBD2. The germline CDR1 and CDR2 sequences are SGHRS and YFSETQ. J was trimmed by 2 bases and V by 5 bases; bases with no gene match: 6. This CDR3 has 14 residues. The CDR3 loop reads CASRVVSGQETQYF. CDR3 bases: TGCGCCAGCAGGGTTGTTAGCGGGCAAGAGACCCAGTACTTC.

The gene calls are TRBV5-6 and TRBJ1-6; 9 nucleotides align to TRBD1. The V segment lost 4 bases and the J segment 10 bases; nucleotides outside the gene matches: 15. CDR3 length: 17 residues. CDR1 is SGHDT and CDR2 is YYEEEE in the germline V gene. This chain's CDR3 is CASSHQYTGGPGSPLHF. The CDR3, as DNA: TGTGCCAGCAGCCACCAATATACAGGGGGCCCGGGCTCACCCCTCCACTTT.

V usage is TRBV7-8 and J usage is TRBJ1-5, with D hard to call. The V gene lost 5 bases and the J gene lost 7 bases, with 15 bases spanning the gap. Per germline, CDR1 SGHVS and CDR2 FQNEAQ. The CDR3 spans 14 residues. This CDR3 reads CASSPAPRSQPQHF. The DNA for the CDR3 is TGTGCCAGCAGCCCGGCCCCGAGGTCCCAGCCCCAGCATTTT.

The V and J genes are TRBV5-1 and TRBJ1-2; D perhaps matches TRBD1 (6 bases). The CDR3 is 12 residues long. V shed 4 bases and J shed 8 bases, with 12 bases lying between them. CDR1 and CDR2 (germline): SGHRS, YFSETQ. CDR3 protein: CASSPGQWGYTF. CDR3 DNA: TGCGCCAGCAGCCCCGGACAGTGGGGCTACACCTTC. Full variable domain (outside the CDR3, taken from reference TRBV5-1 and TRBJ1-2): KAGVTQTPRYLIKTRGQQVTLSCSPISGHRSVSWYQQTPGQGLQFLFEYFSETQRNKGNFPGRFSGRQFSNSRSEMNVSTLELGDSALYLCASSPGQWGYTFGSGTRLTVV.

This clone occurred once. The chain employs TRBV10-3 and TRBJ2-7, with 7 bases fitting TRBD2. V was pared by 4 bases and J by 5 bases, with 14 bases of the junction left unmatched. Germline CDR1 reads ENHRY; CDR2 reads SYGVKD. The CDR3 is 16 residues long. The CDR3 sequence is CAISGAGVRNAHEQYF. CDR3 nucleotide sequence: TGTGCCATCAGTGGGGCGGGGGTCCGGAATGCCCACGAGCAGTACTTC.